The following is a T cell receptor beta chain sequence with its context. The entry originates in a study of blood T cell repertoires in COVID-19. Study summary: Donors in the United States, Italy and Spain gave samples during acute or convalescent COVID-19. From T cells, B-cell-depleted T cells, or PBMCs came the material, which was cDNA or gDNA.

This CDR3 spans 14 amino acids. V shed 0 bases and J 9 bases; nucleotides not matched to a gene: 5. Looked up from germline, CDR1 is MGHRA and CDR2 is YSYEKL. Per the original methods: Amplifying reference gene primers gave estimates of nucleated cell counts. This table comes from immunoSEQ multiplex PCR, and its TCRdb copy is limited to in-frame clones, with some not included. V and J calls plus clone size are reproduced from that table; the DNA served to infer D and trimming. The table includes some 200,000 clones, approximately 86% detected once. The sequence came from a woman older than 75 in a cohort sampled during active or convalescent COVID-19. The sequencing input was peripheral blood. J is TRBJ2-1 and V is TRBV4-1, with 7 nucleotides matching TRBD2. DNA for the CDR3: TGCGCCAGCAGCCAAGAAACTAGCGCGGTTGAGCAGTTCTTC. Protein sequence: CASSQETSAVEQFF.